The rows below give T cell receptor beta chains drawn from one sample of a study of CD8 T cells in ankylosing spondylitis. TCRdb independently ran MiXCR on the 5' RACE reads; one entry per CDR3 protein. The table includes 340,000 or so distinct CDR3 sequences, approximately 15% detected once. The sample consisted of blood, either unsorted or a sorted T cell fraction (not recorded which). Every receptor here comes from a male donor with ankylosing spondylitis or in good health (not recorded which). Each CDR3 is given with its conserved first and last residue. The D gene is left open where the match is weak. Not all rows give a size; the values are once, few, many and, for expanded clones, a class.

CDR3: CASSVGSPGDIQYF
DNA: TGTGCCAGCAGCGTGGGGTCCCCTGGGGACATTCAGTACTTC
V: TRBV25-1
J: TRBJ2-4
length: 14
size: many
D: NA

CDR3: CASRSLAGVQETQYF
DNA: TGCGCCAGCAGGTCACTAGCGGGGGTACAAGAGACCCAGTACTTC
V: TRBV5-1
J: TRBJ2-5
length: 15
size: few
D: TRBD2

CDR3: CASSPGTGGSTYGYTF
DNA: TGTGCCAGCAGCCCGGGGACGGGCGGGTCTACCTATGGCTACACCTTC
V: TRBV7-9
J: TRBJ1-2
length: 16
size: few
D: NA

CDR3: CSVGGRGTDTQYF
DNA: TGCAGCGTTGGAGGGAGGGGCACAGATACGCAGTATTTT
V: TRBV29-1
J: TRBJ2-3
length: 13
size: NA
D: TRBD2

CDR3: CASSYSYRGSYNEQFF
DNA: TGTGCCAGCAGTTACTCGTACAGGGGGTCCTACAATGAGCAGTTCTTC
V: TRBV6-5
J: TRBJ2-1
length: 16
size: few
D: TRBD1

CDR3: CASSLWGAYRSYEQYF
DNA: TGTGCCAGCAGTTTATGGGGGGCGTATCGATCCTACGAGCAGTACTTC
V: TRBV27
J: TRBJ2-7
length: 16
size: NA
D: NA

CDR3: CASSSSGQGVGELFF
DNA: NA
V: TRBV12-3/TRBV12-4
J: TRBJ2-2
length: 15
size: NA
D: NA

CDR3: CASSERQGNTEAFF
DNA: TGTGCCAGCAGTGAAAGACAGGGGAACACTGAAGCTTTCTTT
V: TRBV25-1
J: TRBJ1-1
length: 14
size: many
D: TRBD1

CDR3: CASCLAGGGPGELFF
DNA: TGTGCCAGCTGCCTAGCGGGCGGGGGTCCCGGGGAGCTGTTTTTT
V: TRBV6-1
J: TRBJ2-2
length: 15
size: NA
D: TRBD2

CDR3: CASSQQGRGFIYGYTF
DNA: TGTGCCAGCAGCCAGCAGGGCAGGGGTTTTATCTATGGCTACACCTTC
V: TRBV3-1
J: TRBJ1-2
length: 16
size: NA
D: NA

CDR3: CASSVEGGTQYF
DNA: TGTGCCAGTAGTGTCGAGGGTGGTACGCAGTATTTT
V: TRBV19
J: TRBJ2-3
length: 12
size: NA
D: NA

CDR3: CSVEDHVSWDTQYF
DNA: TGCAGCGTTGAAGATCATGTTAGTTGGGATACGCAGTATTTT
V: TRBV29-1
J: TRBJ2-3
length: 14
size: many
D: NA

CDR3: CASSLRQTNTGELFF
DNA: TGTGCCAGCAGCTTACGGCAAACGAACACCGGGGAGCTGTTTTTT
V: TRBV7-2
J: TRBJ2-2
length: 15
size: many
D: NA

CDR3: CASSPPLAGGPNEQFF
DNA: TGTGCCAGCAGTCCCCCCCTAGCGGGGGGGCCTAATGAGCAGTTCTTC
V: TRBV6-2/TRBV6-3
J: TRBJ2-1
length: 16
size: NA
D: TRBD2

CDR3: CASSYRDGWNTEAFF
DNA: TGTGCCAGCAGTTACCGGGACGGCTGGAACACTGAAGCTTTCTTT
V: TRBV6-5
J: TRBJ1-1
length: 15
size: NA
D: NA

CDR3: CASSSGGGGNIQYF
DNA: TGTGCCAGCAGTTCAGGGGGAGGGGGAAACATTCAGTACTTC
V: TRBV27
J: TRBJ2-4
length: 14
size: few
D: NA

CDR3: CAIGGDLQLFF
DNA: TGTGCCATCGGTGGGGACCTCCAGCTGTTTTTT
V: TRBV10-3
J: TRBJ1-4
length: 11
size: NA
D: NA

CDR3: CASADLGGMYEQYF
DNA: TGTGCTAGTGCTGACCTTGGGGGTATGTACGAGCAGTACTTC
V: TRBV12-5
J: TRBJ2-7
length: 14
size: NA
D: NA

CDR3: CAWSARTGATQQYF
DNA: TGTGCCTGGAGCGCTCGGACAGGGGCTACCCAGCAGTACTTC
V: TRBV30
J: TRBJ2-7
length: 14
size: NA
D: TRBD1

CDR3: CASSLVGGGGNSPLHF
DNA: TGTGCCAGCAGCTTAGTGGGAGGGGGGGGTAATTCACCCCTCCACTTT
V: TRBV11-2
J: TRBJ1-6
length: 16
size: NA
D: NA

CDR3: CASSLLRGGTDTQYF
DNA: TGCGCCAGCAGTTTACTCCGGGGGGGCACAGATACGCAGTATTTT
V: TRBV5-1
J: TRBJ2-3
length: 15
size: few
D: TRBD2

CDR3: CSARPGQGAALAGYTF
DNA: TGCAGTGCGCGCCCGGGACAGGGGGCGGCGTTGGCCGGCTACACCTTC
V: TRBV20-1
J: TRBJ1-2
length: 16
size: NA
D: TRBD1

CDR3: CASSQEPDTEAFF
DNA: TGCGCCAGCAGCCAAGAACCTGACACTGAAGCTTTCTTT
V: TRBV4-1
J: TRBJ1-1
length: 13
size: few
D: NA

CDR3: CASSYSGPPGYTF
DNA: TGTGCCAGCAGTTACTCGGGGCCTCCTGGCTACACCTTC
V: TRBV6-5
J: TRBJ1-2
length: 13
size: few
D: NA

CDR3: CASSHRGPGHQPQHF
DNA: TGTGCCAGCAGCCATCGAGGCCCCGGGCATCAGCCCCAGCATTTT
V: TRBV3-1
J: TRBJ1-5
length: 15
size: many
D: NA

CDR3: CSASNRPPGQGAVIDTQYF
DNA: TGCAGTGCTAGTAACAGACCCCCGGGACAGGGGGCCGTTATAGATACGCAGTATTTT
V: TRBV20-1
J: TRBJ2-3
length: 19
size: NA
D: TRBD1

CDR3: CSVGVTEAFF
DNA: TGCAGCGTTGGGGTCACTGAAGCTTTCTTT
V: TRBV29-1
J: TRBJ1-1
length: 10
size: many
D: NA

CDR3: CASSLAGVGNEQYF
DNA: TGTGCCAGCAGCTTAGCGGGAGTGGGAAACGAGCAGTACTTC
V: TRBV7-6
J: TRBJ2-7
length: 14
size: NA
D: NA

CDR3: CASSVAVGTAEAFF
DNA: TGTGCCAGCAGCGTAGCTGTCGGGACAGCTGAAGCTTTCTTT
V: TRBV9
J: TRBJ1-1
length: 14
size: few
D: TRBD1

CDR3: CASSSSGNYNEQYF
DNA: TGCGCCAGCAGCTCTAGCGGGAACTACAACGAGCAGTACTTC
V: TRBV5-1
J: TRBJ2-7
length: 14
size: few
D: TRBD2

CDR3: CASSSGGTAFYEQYF
DNA: TGCGCCAGCAGCTCTGGAGGGACGGCATTCTACGAGCAGTACTTC
V: TRBV5-1
J: TRBJ2-7
length: 15
size: few
D: NA

CDR3: CASSRGDSSYNEQFF
DNA: TGCGCCAGCAGCCGGGGGGACAGCAGTTACAATGAGCAGTTCTTC
V: TRBV5-1
J: TRBJ2-1
length: 15
size: many
D: NA

CDR3: CSVVWRRSNEQYF
DNA: TGCAGCGTTGTTTGGAGACGCTCGAACGAGCAGTACTTC
V: TRBV29-1
J: TRBJ2-7
length: 13
size: NA
D: NA

CDR3: CASQGQMNTEAFF
DNA: TGTGCCAGCCAGGGACAGATGAACACTGAAGCTTTCTTT
V: TRBV2
J: TRBJ1-1
length: 13
size: many
D: TRBD1

CDR3: CASSPRTDEQYF
DNA: TGTGCCAGCTCACCACGGACAGATGAGCAGTACTTC
V: TRBV18
J: TRBJ2-7
length: 12
size: few
D: NA

CDR3: CASSPQEEAEQFF
DNA: TGTGCCAGCTCACCACAGGAGGAGGCTGAGCAGTTCTTC
V: TRBV18
J: TRBJ2-1
length: 13
size: NA
D: NA

CDR3: CASSTHREEAFF
DNA: TGTGCCAGCAGCACCCACAGGGAAGAAGCTTTCTTT
V: TRBV3-1
J: TRBJ1-1
length: 12
size: many
D: NA

CDR3: CASSLGPGMNTEAFF
DNA: TGCGCCAGCAGCCTCGGCCCTGGGATGAACACTGAAGCTTTCTTT
V: TRBV5-1
J: TRBJ1-1
length: 15
size: many
D: NA

CDR3: CASSLEGARQGGRQYF
DNA: TGCGCCAGCAGCTTGGAGGGAGCCCGGCAAGGCGGTCGGCAGTACTTC
V: TRBV5-1
J: TRBJ2-7
length: 16
size: NA
D: NA

CDR3: CASSLAPGPYEQYF
DNA: TGCGCCAGCAGCTTGGCTCCGGGTCCCTACGAGCAGTACTTC
V: TRBV5-1
J: TRBJ2-7
length: 14
size: few
D: NA

CDR3: CASSSLAGATDTQYF
DNA: TGCGCCAGCAGCTCCCTAGCGGGAGCAACAGATACGCAGTATTTT
V: TRBV5-1
J: TRBJ2-3
length: 15
size: many
D: TRBD2

CDR3: CASSPHSPAAGELFF
DNA: TGTGCCAGCAGCCCACATAGTCCGGCGGCCGGGGAGCTGTTTTTT
V: TRBV7-9
J: TRBJ2-2
length: 15
size: few
D: NA

CDR3: CASSQEASGRAIGELFF
DNA: TGCGCCAGCAGCCAAGAAGCTAGCGGGAGGGCTATCGGGGAGCTGTTTTTT
V: TRBV4-1
J: TRBJ2-2
length: 17
size: NA
D: TRBD2

CDR3: CASSQEVAGADTQYF
DNA: TGTGCCAGCAGCCAAGAAGTGGCGGGCGCAGATACGCAGTATTTT
V: TRBV4-2
J: TRBJ2-3
length: 15
size: NA
D: NA

CDR3: CASSVDPTSGGANEQFF
DNA: TGTGCCAGCAGCGTAGACCCGACTAGCGGGGGGGCGAATGAGCAGTTCTTC
V: TRBV9
J: TRBJ2-1
length: 17
size: NA
D: TRBD2

CDR3: CSAPENTGELFF
DNA: TGCAGTGCCCCGGAGAACACCGGGGAGCTGTTTTTT
V: TRBV20-1
J: TRBJ2-2
length: 12
size: NA
D: NA

CDR3: CSVGEGWTVQETQYF
DNA: TGCAGCGTTGGTGAGGGGTGGACAGTCCAAGAGACCCAGTACTTC
V: TRBV29-1
J: TRBJ2-5
length: 15
size: NA
D: NA

CDR3: CASRTSSGTQYF
DNA: TGTGCCAGCAGGACTAGCTCGGGGACCCAGTACTTC
V: TRBV2
J: TRBJ2-5
length: 12
size: NA
D: TRBD2

CDR3: CASSSGLLETQYF
DNA: TGTGCCAGCAGCTCGGGACTACTAGAGACCCAGTACTTC
V: TRBV7-2
J: TRBJ2-5
length: 13
size: NA
D: TRBD2

CDR3: CASSFSSMNTEAFF
DNA: TGTGCCAGCAGCTTCTCTTCTATGAACACTGAAGCTTTCTTT
V: TRBV7-9
J: TRBJ1-1
length: 14
size: NA
D: NA

CDR3: CASSFGDEQYF
DNA: TGCGCCAGCAGCTTCGGCGACGAGCAGTACTTC
V: TRBV5-1
J: TRBJ2-7
length: 11
size: many
D: NA

CDR3: CASSLDIATGELFF
DNA: TGCGCCAGCAGCTTGGACATTGCCACCGGGGAGCTGTTTTTT
V: TRBV5-1
J: TRBJ2-2
length: 14
size: few
D: NA

CDR3: CASSLSSDGGYGYTF
DNA: TGTGCCAGCAGTTTGAGTTCGGACGGGGGCTATGGCTACACCTTC
V: TRBV12-3/TRBV12-4
J: TRBJ1-2
length: 15
size: few
D: NA

CDR3: CSASPLEGGRTEAFF
DNA: TGCAGTGCTAGCCCCCTGGAAGGAGGGAGGACTGAAGCTTTCTTT
V: TRBV20-1
J: TRBJ1-1
length: 15
size: few
D: NA

CDR3: CASTSIGVSMNTEAFF
DNA: TGCGCCAGCACCTCAATCGGGGTGAGCATGAACACTGAAGCTTTCTTT
V: TRBV4-1
J: TRBJ1-1
length: 16
size: NA
D: NA

CDR3: CASGGPRGLRDTQYF
DNA: TGTGCCAGCGGGGGCCCCCGGGGGCTGAGGGATACGCAGTATTTT
V: TRBV12-3/TRBV12-4
J: TRBJ2-3
length: 15
size: many
D: NA

CDR3: CASSLKDRFPHYGYTF
DNA: TGTGCCAGCAGTTTAAAGGACAGGTTCCCCCACTATGGCTACACCTTC
V: TRBV12-3/TRBV12-4
J: TRBJ1-2
length: 16
size: many
D: TRBD1

CDR3: CASSLWPMGTTYNSPLHF
DNA: TGTGCCAGCAGTTTATGGCCCATGGGGACTACCTATAATTCACCCCTCCACTTT
V: TRBV27
J: TRBJ1-6
length: 18
size: few
D: NA

CDR3: CASTGSVVADTQYF
DNA: TGTGCCTCGACAGGGAGCGTTGTGGCAGATACGCAGTATTTT
V: TRBV10-3
J: TRBJ2-3
length: 14
size: NA
D: TRBD1

CDR3: CASRTAYEQYF
DNA: TGTGCCAGTAGGACAGCCTACGAGCAGTACTTC
V: TRBV11-2
J: TRBJ2-7
length: 11
size: NA
D: NA